The T cell receptor (beta chain) described here comes from a study of vaccination effects on CD4 cells after COVID-19. The ViraFEST assay expanded antigen-specific CD4+ T cells with viral peptide pools before sequencing. Cells that had been cultured for 10 days were the source of isolated CD4+ T cells. Participants got two doses of BNT162b2 or mRNA-1273 vaccine. Method: immunoSEQ multiplex PCR; TCRdb's copy keeps in-frame clones and lacks some. The sample lists roughly 30,000 clones, about 67% seen once, with around 9.7% in the top ten. A note on this clone: Its cognate antigen is unknown.

The V end lost 0 bases, the J end lost 4 bases, and 15 bases lay between the germline ends. CDR1 is LGHNA, CDR2 YNFKEQ, per germline. This CDR3 region has 16 residues. The chain uses TRBV4-2 and TRBJ1-2; D remains unclear. The sequencing used CD4+ T cells from PBMCs cultured with HCoV-NL63 spike peptides, collected after COVID-19 vaccination. This receptor was identified in a human donor who received a COVID-19 vaccine. CDR3 region: CASSQDRVGRGYGYTF. Here the CDR3 DNA reads TGTGCCAGCAGCCAAGATAGGGTCGGCAGAGGCTATGGCTACACCTTC.